A selection of T cell receptor beta chains follows, all from one sample in a study of CD8 T cells in ankylosing spondylitis. A single record per CDR3 protein comes from TCRdb applying MiXCR to the 5' RACE reads. This table has a few hundred thousand distinct CDR3 sequences, about 24% appearing once. Sequenced: blood, either unsorted or a sorted T cell fraction (not recorded which). Receptors were obtained from a male donor with ankylosing spondylitis or in good health (not recorded which). Both conserved end residues are part of each CDR3. The D gene is left open where the match is weak. Some rows have no size entry. The others give once, few or many, or a class for an expanded clone.

clone_size: .; v_call: TRBV20-1; j_call: TRBJ2-3; d_call: TRBD1; cdr3_nt: TGCAGTGCCCCCCCGGGACAGGGCGTGGTAGATACGCAGTATTTT; cdr3_aa: CSAPPGQGVVDTQYF
clone_size: few; v_call: TRBV20-1; j_call: TRBJ2-7; d_call: TRBD1; cdr3_nt: TGCAGTGCTAGAGATGGGACAGTGGCCTACGAGCAGTACTTC; cdr3_aa: CSARDGTVAYEQYF
clone_size: many; v_call: TRBV20-1; j_call: TRBJ1-5; d_call: .; cdr3_nt: TGCAGTGCTAGAAGCCCCAATCAGCCCCAGCATTTT; cdr3_aa: CSARSPNQPQHF
clone_size: .; v_call: TRBV20-1; j_call: TRBJ2-3; d_call: .; cdr3_nt: TGCAGTGCTAGAGATGCGGAGTGGGGGCGCGCAGATACGCAGTATTTT; cdr3_aa: CSARDAEWGRADTQYF
clone_size: .; v_call: TRBV7-6; j_call: TRBJ2-5; d_call: .; cdr3_nt: TGTGCCACCACGCACGATACAGTAGACAGAGCCCTGCGGGAGACCCAGTACTTC; cdr3_aa: CATTHDTVDRALRETQYF
clone_size: few; v_call: TRBV24-1; j_call: TRBJ2-1; d_call: .; cdr3_nt: TGTGCCACCAGTGCCGCTAGCGCGTACAATGAGCAGTTCTTC; cdr3_aa: CATSAASAYNEQFF
clone_size: few; v_call: TRBV30; j_call: TRBJ2-1; d_call: .; cdr3_nt: TGTGCCTGGACAGGGCAGGCCAATGAGCAGTTCTTC; cdr3_aa: CAWTGQANEQFF
clone_size: many; v_call: TRBV20-1; j_call: TRBJ1-1; d_call: .; cdr3_nt: TGCAGTGCTATCCCAGACATGAACACTGAAGCTTTCTTT; cdr3_aa: CSAIPDMNTEAFF
clone_size: many; v_call: TRBV20-1; j_call: TRBJ2-1; d_call: .; cdr3_nt: TGCAGTGCTAGAGATGGGGGGGCAAGCGGGTTCAACAATGAGCAGTTCTTC; cdr3_aa: CSARDGGASGFNNEQFF
clone_size: .; v_call: TRBV29-1; j_call: TRBJ2-2; d_call: TRBD1; cdr3_nt: TGCAGCGTTGCGGGTGATACAGGGGCCGGGGAGCTGTTTTTT; cdr3_aa: CSVAGDTGAGELFF
clone_size: many; v_call: TRBV3-1; j_call: TRBJ1-1; d_call: .; cdr3_nt: TGTGCCAGCAGCCCCAGGGTCTTCGCTGAAGCTTTCTTT; cdr3_aa: CASSPRVFAEAFF
clone_size: .; v_call: TRBV25-1; j_call: TRBJ1-2; d_call: .; cdr3_nt: TGTGCCAGCAGTGAAAGGGACATACCGAGGAGGGGCTACACCTTC; cdr3_aa: CASSERDIPRRGYTF
clone_size: many; v_call: TRBV5-1; j_call: TRBJ1-1; d_call: .; cdr3_nt: TGCGCCAGCAGCTTAGGGGTTGTGAGCACTGAAGCTTTCTTT; cdr3_aa: CASSLGVVSTEAFF
clone_size: many; v_call: TRBV4-1; j_call: TRBJ1-5; d_call: .; cdr3_nt: TGCGCCAGCAGCCAAGATCTTTCGCAGGGCCTTGATCCCCAGCATTTT; cdr3_aa: CASSQDLSQGLDPQHF
clone_size: few; v_call: TRBV29-1; j_call: TRBJ2-5; d_call: .; cdr3_nt: TGCAGCGTTAATGACTGGTCAGGGACCCAGTACTTC; cdr3_aa: CSVNDWSGTQYF
clone_size: many; v_call: TRBV7-2; j_call: TRBJ2-5; d_call: .; cdr3_nt: TGTGCCAGCAGTTTAGGAGGGCTCCAAGAGACCCAGTACTTC; cdr3_aa: CASSLGGLQETQYF
clone_size: .; v_call: TRBV20-1; j_call: TRBJ2-3; d_call: TRBD2; cdr3_nt: TGCAGTGCTAGAGGGGTCGGGGGGGCCCCAGATACGCAGTATTTT; cdr3_aa: CSARGVGGAPDTQYF
clone_size: many; v_call: TRBV24-1; j_call: TRBJ2-1; d_call: .; cdr3_nt: TGTGCCACCAGCGACATAAGCAGGGGACGAGACAATGAGCAGTTCTTC; cdr3_aa: CATSDISRGRDNEQFF
clone_size: many; v_call: TRBV20-1; j_call: TRBJ2-3; d_call: .; cdr3_nt: TGCAGGGGGGGGCGGGGTTCGAAAGATACGCAGTATTTT; cdr3_aa: CRGGRGSKDTQYF
clone_size: many; v_call: TRBV6-1; j_call: TRBJ2-3; d_call: TRBD2; cdr3_nt: TGTGCCAGCAGCCGCGGACTAGCGGGGGCTCGTAGCACAGATACGCAGTATTTT; cdr3_aa: CASSRGLAGARSTDTQYF
clone_size: few; v_call: TRBV6-5; j_call: TRBJ1-4; d_call: TRBD1; cdr3_nt: TGTGCCAGCAGTTACTCTTCCGGGACAGGGGTTGAAAAACTGTTTTTT; cdr3_aa: CASSYSSGTGVEKLFF
clone_size: .; v_call: TRBV12-3/TRBV12-4; j_call: TRBJ1-2; d_call: .; cdr3_nt: TGTGCCAGCAGCTTTATCAACTATGGCTACACCTTC; cdr3_aa: CASSFINYGYTF
clone_size: .; v_call: TRBV4-1; j_call: TRBJ2-7; d_call: TRBD1; cdr3_nt: TGCGCCAGCAGCCAAGGCACAGGGGGGACCTACGAGCAGTACTTC; cdr3_aa: CASSQGTGGTYEQYF
clone_size: .; v_call: TRBV10-3; j_call: TRBJ1-4; d_call: .; cdr3_nt: TGTGCCATCAGTGAGGGCAGCGGAGAAAAACTGTTTTTT; cdr3_aa: CAISEGSGEKLFF
clone_size: .; v_call: TRBV6-1; j_call: TRBJ1-4; d_call: .; cdr3_nt: TGTGCCAGCAGCGGTAGTCCAACTAATGAAAAACTGTTTTTT; cdr3_aa: CASSGSPTNEKLFF
clone_size: few; v_call: TRBV20-1; j_call: TRBJ2-7; d_call: .; cdr3_nt: TGCAGTGCTATCCCGGGGACCGGGTCGGGTGAGCAGTACTTC; cdr3_aa: CSAIPGTGSGEQYF
clone_size: .; v_call: TRBV9; j_call: TRBJ1-5; d_call: .; cdr3_nt: TGTGCCAGCAGCGGCGTGGAGGGGTATCAGCCCCAGCATTTT; cdr3_aa: CASSGVEGYQPQHF
clone_size: many; v_call: TRBV29-1; j_call: TRBJ1-1; d_call: .; cdr3_nt: TGCAGCGTTGACAGGGTTGGACCTGAAGCTTTCTTT; cdr3_aa: CSVDRVGPEAFF
clone_size: few; v_call: TRBV12-3/TRBV12-4; j_call: TRBJ1-1; d_call: .; cdr3_nt: TGTGCCAGCAGCCGGGGACGTAACACTGAAGCTTTCTTT; cdr3_aa: CASSRGRNTEAFF
clone_size: few; v_call: TRBV20-1; j_call: TRBJ2-7; d_call: TRBD1; cdr3_nt: TGCAGTGCGGCAGGGACAGGGTCCGCCTACGAGCAGTACTTC; cdr3_aa: CSAAGTGSAYEQYF
clone_size: few; v_call: TRBV24-1; j_call: TRBJ2-1; d_call: TRBD1; cdr3_nt: TGTGCCACCAGTGATTTACGCGTCTCGACAGGGGGTAGGGATGAGCAGTTCTTC; cdr3_aa: CATSDLRVSTGGRDEQFF
clone_size: .; v_call: TRBV20-1; j_call: TRBJ2-5; d_call: .; cdr3_nt: TGCAGTGCCCCCCTAGGAGGGTTAGAGACCCAGTACTTC; cdr3_aa: CSAPLGGLETQYF
clone_size: .; v_call: TRBV20-1; j_call: TRBJ2-2; d_call: .; cdr3_nt: TGCAGTGGACTCACACCGAACACCGGGGAGCTGTTTTTT; cdr3_aa: CSGLTPNTGELFF
clone_size: many; v_call: TRBV3-1; j_call: TRBJ1-2; d_call: .; cdr3_nt: TGTGCCAGCAGCCCTAGCACCGGGCAGAGCTATGGCTACACCTTC; cdr3_aa: CASSPSTGQSYGYTF
clone_size: .; v_call: TRBV5-6; j_call: TRBJ1-1; d_call: .; cdr3_nt: TGTGCCAGCAGCCCCGGCTGGGCGAACACTGAAGCTTTCTTT; cdr3_aa: CASSPGWANTEAFF
clone_size: few; v_call: TRBV12-3/TRBV12-4; j_call: TRBJ2-7; d_call: .; cdr3_nt: TGTGCCAGCAGTTTGAGGGGTGGGGGCCGAAACGAGCAGTACTTC; cdr3_aa: CASSLRGGGRNEQYF
clone_size: few; v_call: TRBV29-1; j_call: TRBJ2-3; d_call: .; cdr3_nt: TGCAGCGTTGAACTGGGTATTTGGGCAGATACGCAGTATTTT; cdr3_aa: CSVELGIWADTQYF
clone_size: many; v_call: TRBV20-1; j_call: TRBJ1-5; d_call: .; cdr3_nt: TGCAGTGCCCGGGGAGACCAGCATTTT; cdr3_aa: CSARGDQHF
clone_size: few; v_call: TRBV20-1; j_call: TRBJ1-6; d_call: TRBD1; cdr3_nt: TGCAGTGCTAGGGACTTGGGACAGAGCTCCTATAATTCACCCCTCCACTTT; cdr3_aa: CSARDLGQSSYNSPLHF
clone_size: .; v_call: TRBV10-3; j_call: TRBJ2-5; d_call: .; cdr3_nt: TGTGCCATCAGTGAGTCGACGGCCAGAGAGACCCAGTACTTC; cdr3_aa: CAISESTARETQYF
clone_size: many; v_call: TRBV12-3/TRBV12-4; j_call: TRBJ1-4; d_call: TRBD1; cdr3_nt: TGTGCCAGCAGCCCAAGTCCCGGGACAGGGCTTGAAAAACTGTTTTTT; cdr3_aa: CASSPSPGTGLEKLFF
clone_size: .; v_call: TRBV29-1; j_call: TRBJ1-4; d_call: .; cdr3_nt: TGCAGCGTTTCAGGTCAGGACTATGAAAAACTGTTTTTT; cdr3_aa: CSVSGQDYEKLFF
clone_size: many; v_call: TRBV20-1; j_call: TRBJ2-1; d_call: TRBD2; cdr3_nt: TGCAGTGCTAGGAGCTTAGCGGGGGGGCCGGGCAATGAGCAGTTCTTC; cdr3_aa: CSARSLAGGPGNEQFF
clone_size: .; v_call: TRBV12-3/TRBV12-4; j_call: TRBJ1-2; d_call: TRBD1; cdr3_nt: TGTGCCAGCACCCCGACAGGGGGAAGGGGTGGCTACACCTTC; cdr3_aa: CASTPTGGRGGYTF
clone_size: many; v_call: TRBV5-1; j_call: TRBJ2-1; d_call: .; cdr3_nt: TGCGCCAGCAGGCTCACCGGGACGACCTACAATGAGCAGTTCTTC; cdr3_aa: CASRLTGTTYNEQFF
clone_size: few; v_call: TRBV12-3/TRBV12-4; j_call: TRBJ2-2; d_call: TRBD2; cdr3_nt: TGTGCCAGCACCGGTATAGCGGGGACCGGGGAGCTGTTTTTT; cdr3_aa: CASTGIAGTGELFF